Each of the 26 T cell receptor beta chains below was sequenced from the same sample in a study of shared clonotypes between healthy human individuals. Assay: immunoSEQ multiplex PCR; the TCRdb copy retains only in-frame clones and omits some. The sample lists 2.5 million or so clones, around 90% occurring once. The sequencing input was naive CD4+ T cells sorted from blood. The subset is: CD45RA+ positively selected. These receptors all stem from a man aged 18 to 29 in good health.

The genes are TRBV10-3 and TRBJ2-1; the D gene is possibly TRBD1 (6 bases). In germline, CDR1 is ENHRY, CDR2 SYGVKD. CDR3 size: 14 residues. Trimming shortened V by 5 bases and J by 4 bases, and 12 bases separated the two germline ends. DNA of the CDR3: TGTGCCATCAGTCATACAGGGCCGTACAATGAGCAGTTCTTC. As protein: CAISHTGPYNEQFF.

This sequence joins TRBV29-1 and TRBJ1-6, with 8 bases matching TRBD1. Looked up from germline, CDR1 is SQVTM and CDR2 is ANQGSEA. Trimming at V came to 4 bases and at J to 5 bases, leaving 4 bases not matched to a gene. This CDR3 contains 14 residues. The CDR3 region has the DNA TGCAGCGTTGTCCAGGGACAGGATAATTCACCCCTCCACTTT. As protein: CSVVQGQDNSPLHF.

This clone showed up just once. The V gene is TRBV4-1, the J gene TRBJ1-3; perhaps TRBD1 as D (5 bases). V gave up 3 bases and J gave up 2 bases, with 17 bases separating them. The V gene's germline CDR1 is MGHRA and CDR2 YSYEKL. This CDR3 is built from 17 residues. In DNA form, the CDR3 reads TGCGCCAGCAGCCAGATCGTCGGGGGGATCACTGGAAACACCATATATTTT. This translates into CASSQIVGGITGNTIYF.

Only a few counts were recorded for this clone. J is TRBJ1-5 and V is TRBV28; 8 bases align to TRBD1. Looked up from germline, CDR1 is MDHEN and CDR2 is SYDVKM. The junction had 7 bases not matched to a gene; V was cut back by 6 bases and J by 3 bases. The CDR3 length is 15 residues. CDR3 nucleotide sequence: TGTGCCAGCAGCCCCCGGACAGGGAACAATCAGCCCCAGCATTTT. It encodes CASSPRTGNNQPQHF.

The CDR3 sequence is CASSFSGVNTEAFF. DNA of the CDR3: TGCGCCAGCAGCTTTTCCGGAGTGAACACTGAAGCTTTCTTT. This chain connects TRBV5-1 to TRBJ1-1; D not resolved. The CDR3 is 14 amino acids. Deletions cut 2 bases from V and 0 bases from J, with 8 bases between. The germline gives CDR1 SGHRS, CDR2 YFSETQ.

This sequence joins TRBV6-6 and TRBJ2-1, with 9 bases that match TRBD2. This CDR3 is built from 15 residues. Unmatched junction bases numbered 3, after V lost 6 bases and J lost 0 bases. The germline V gene encodes CDR1 MNHNY and CDR2 SVGAGI (reference sequence). For the CDR3, the DNA is TGTGCCAGCAGGGCACTAGCGGGCTCCTACAATGAGCAGTTCTTC. It encodes CASRALAGSYNEQFF.

J is TRBJ2-7 and V is TRBV5-1, with D perhaps given as TRBD1 or TRBD2 (6 bases each). Germline assignment: CDR1 SGHRS and CDR2 YFSETQ. V gave up 4 bases and J gave up 2 bases, with 13 bases separating them. The CDR3 totals 14 residues. CDR3: CASSPGAVTYEQYF. CDR3 nucleotides: TGCGCCAGCAGCCCGGGGGCGGTAACCTACGAGCAGTACTTC.

The CDR3 reads CASTFQGASSDTQYF. In nucleotides, the CDR3 is TGTGCCAGCACATTCCAGGGGGCCTCTTCCGATACGCAGTATTTT. V usage is TRBV2 and J usage is TRBJ2-3, with 8 bases aligning to TRBD1. J was trimmed by 6 bases and V by 7 bases; bases with no gene match: 12. Germline V gene lookup returns CDR1 SNHLY and CDR2 FYNNEI. CDR3 length equals 15 residues.

This chain joins TRBV18 and TRBJ2-7; the match to TRBD1 covers 11 bases. The CDR3 length is 14 residues. J was trimmed by 7 bases and V by 3 bases; bases with no gene match: 5. From germline, CDR1 is KGHSH and CDR2 LQKENI. CDR3 nucleotides: TGTGCCAGCTCACCGTCGGGGACAGGGGGTGAGCAGTACTTC. Protein product: CASSPSGTGGEQYF.

The rearrangement links TRBV5-1 to TRBJ2-1; D may be TRBD2 (6 bases). Germline-derived CDR1 and CDR2 are SGHRS and YFSETQ. V lost 0 bases and J 12 bases, leaving 19 bases between the germline ends. CDR3 length: 15 residues. This CDR3 is CASSLVAGGDPRQFF. CDR3 coding DNA: TGCGCCAGCAGCTTGGTGGCCGGGGGTGACCCTCGGCAGTTCTTC.

This clone has a single count. This chain connects TRBV7-2 to TRBJ2-7, with 10 bases aligning to TRBD1. The CDR3 runs to 15 residues. Germline CDR1 SGHTA, CDR2 FQGNSA. V shed 5 bases, J shed 5 bases, and the junction held 9 bases outside the gene matches. CDR3: CASSNPGQGFNEQYF. CDR3 coding DNA: TGTGCCAGCAGCAATCCGGGACAGGGGTTCAACGAGCAGTACTTC.

V usage is TRBV7-8 and J usage is TRBJ2-1; TRBD2 aligns across 13 bases. J gave up 2 bases and V 3 bases, and 1 base lay outside the gene matches. The CDR3 has 16 amino acids. The germline V gene encodes CDR1 SGHVS and CDR2 FQNEAQ. This CDR3 is CASSFGLAGAYNEQFF. Written as DNA, the CDR3 is TGTGCCAGCAGCTTTGGACTAGCGGGAGCCTACAATGAGCAGTTCTTC.

In the case of this clone: Distinct nucleotide sequences in the sample also encode this CDR3. The chain uses TRBV7-9 and TRBJ1-3, with D perhaps matching TRBD1 (5 bases). Trimming took 5 bases from V and 0 from J, leaving 8 bases between them. The CDR3 covers 14 residues. The germline V gene encodes CDR1 SEHNR and CDR2 FQNEAQ (reference sequence). CDR3 region: CASSRQGSGNTIYF. DNA of the CDR3: TGTGCCAGCAGCCGCCAGGGCTCTGGAAACACCATATATTTT.

The rearrangement links TRBV4-3 to TRBJ2-1; unclear D gene. Germline values: CDR1 LGHNA, CDR2 YSLEER. Trimming took 0 bases from V and 2 from J, leaving 17 bases between them. CDR3 length: 18 residues. CDR3 amino acids: CASSQDLGGIGTYNEQFF. For the CDR3, the DNA is TGCGCCAGCAGCCAAGATTTAGGTGGGATTGGCACCTACAATGAGCAGTTCTTC.

V gene TRBV18 combines with J gene TRBJ2-7; TRBD2 aligns across 10 bases. The CDR3 runs 17 residues. Trimming at V came to 2 bases and at J to 4 bases, leaving 11 bases not matched to a gene. The germline CDR1 and CDR2 sequences are KGHSH and LQKENI. The CDR3 DNA reads TGTGCCAGCTCACCAACAGCGGGAGGGCCAGGGGGTTACGAGCAGTACTTC. Translating gives CASSPTAGGPGGYEQYF.

The chain recombines TRBV10-3 with TRBJ1-4; D is possibly TRBD1 (6 bases). V lost 6 bases and J 0 bases, leaving 14 bases between the germline ends. CDR1 and CDR2 (germline): ENHRY, SYGVKD. The CDR3 totals 16 residues. CDR3 DNA: TGTGCCATCAGCCCCGGGGGCACAGCAACTAATGAAAAACTGTTTTTT. This encodes CAISPGGTATNEKLFF.

V and J are TRBV9 and TRBJ2-7; D is unclear. Trimming stripped 0 bases from V and 1 base from J, with 11 bases between. The CDR3 covers 15 residues. The V gene's germline CDR1 is SGDLS and CDR2 YYNGEE. The CDR3 region has the DNA TGTGCCAGCAGCGTAGAGCCAGCCTATTCCTACGAGCAGTACTTC. Amino acids: CASSVEPAYSYEQYF.

V is TRBV6-1 and J is TRBJ2-3; the match to TRBD1 covers 9 bases. Germline lookup yields CDR1 MNHNS and CDR2 SASEGT. This CDR3 is 15 amino acids long. The J segment lost 1 base and the V segment lost 4 bases, leaving 3 bases of the junction unmatched. The CDR3 here is CASSGGQGRTDTQYF. CDR3 bases: TGTGCCAGCAGTGGGGGACAGGGACGCACAGATACGCAGTATTTT.

The J gene is TRBJ2-5, the V gene TRBV23-1, with D perhaps matching TRBD2 (6 bases). TRBV23-1 is an open reading frame, and its role is uncertain. The CDR3 runs 18 residues. V was shortened by 8 bases and J by 1 base, with 26 bases between the two germline ends. The CDR3 protein is CASGKRRGVLNLQETQYF. DNA for the CDR3: TGCGCCAGCGGCAAACGGAGGGGCGTGCTTAACCTCCAAGAGACCCAGTACTTC.

With regard to this clone: The sample has other DNA sequences that encode this CDR3 too. J is TRBJ2-5 and V is TRBV6-5; D unclear. With 6 bases removed from V and 4 bases from J, the gap between germline ends came to 6 bases. The CDR3 length is 11 residues. The germline V gene has CDR1 MNHEY and CDR2 SVGAGI. The CDR3 DNA reads as TGTGCCAGCAGGATCCGAGAGACCCAGTACTTC. This gives the protein CASRIRETQYF.

V gene TRBV9 combines with J gene TRBJ2-1; unclear D gene. CDR3 length equals 15 residues. Germline loops: CDR1 SGDLS, CDR2 YYNGEE. V was clipped by 1 base and J by 6 bases, with 14 bases between them. The CDR3 is CASSVRLNGRNEQFF. The CDR3 DNA reads TGTGCCAGCAGCGTAAGGCTCAACGGGCGCAATGAGCAGTTCTTC.

To note about this clone: Being one base from a much bigger clone, this may be a read error. The same CDR3 also results from other DNA sequences found in this sample. This sequence joins TRBV6-5 and TRBJ2-7, with unresolved D. The CDR3 has 11 amino acids. From germline, CDR1 is MNHEY and CDR2 SVGAGI. Deletions cut 5 bases from V and 4 bases from J, with 6 bases between. The CDR3 spells CASSEAYEQYF. Here the CDR3 DNA reads TGTGCCAGCAGTGAAGCTTACGAGCAGTACTTC.

This clone is a singleton in its sample. The rearrangement joins TRBV2 to TRBJ2-7; TRBD2 matches at 7 bases. The CDR3 is 14 residues long. In germline, CDR1 is SNHLY, CDR2 FYNNEI. The ends lost 3 bases at V and 0 bases at J; junction bases unmatched: 2. CDR3 loop: CASSERGTSYEQYF. The CDR3 nucleotides are TGTGCCAGCAGTGAGCGGGGGACCTCCTACGAGCAGTACTTC.

The J gene is TRBJ2-7, the V gene TRBV4-1; 10 bases align to TRBD2. The length of the CDR3 is 15 residues. The ends lost 1 base at V and 4 bases at J; junction bases unmatched: 4. The germline CDR1 and CDR2 sequences are MGHRA and YSYEKL. CDR3 DNA sequence: TGCGCCAGCAGCCAAGTACTAGCGGGACTTTACGAGCAGTACTTC. This sequence encodes CASSQVLAGLYEQYF.

The chain has TRBV5-1 and TRBJ1-3, with a possible D match to TRBD1 (6 bases). Trimming pared 5 bases from V and 4 bases from J, leaving 16 bases between. Germline-derived CDR1 and CDR2 are SGHRS and YFSETQ. CDR3 length: 15 residues. In nucleotides, the CDR3 is TGCGCCAGCAGGAAACAGGGAGTGGAGGGAAACACCATATATTTT. Translated: CASRKQGVEGNTIYF. Full variable domain (outside the CDR3, taken from reference TRBV5-1 and TRBJ1-3): KAGVTQTPRYLIKTRGQQVTLSCSPISGHRSVSWYQQTPGQGLQFLFEYFSETQRNKGNFPGRFSGRQFSNSRSEMNVSTLELGDSALYLCASRKQGVEGNTIYFGEGSWLTVV.

V gene TRBV6-1 combines with J gene TRBJ1-2; no definite D call. From germline, CDR1 is MNHNS and CDR2 SASEGT. V was trimmed by 7 bases and J by 4 bases, leaving 4 bases between them. CDR3 length: 10 amino acids. The CDR3 sequence is CASIGYGYTF. In DNA, the CDR3 is TGTGCCAGCATTGGCTATGGCTACACCTTC.